The sequence of this T cell receptor (beta chain) was determined in a study of breast tumors, draining lymph nodes, adjacent tissues. Germline V gene sequence: CDR1 MNHEY, CDR2 SMNVEV (reference sequence). This CDR3 has 13 amino acids. J lost 8 bases, V lost 8 bases, and 9 bases had no gene match. About this clonotype itself: Being one base from a much bigger clone, this may be a read error.

Each CDR3 protein is one row after TCRdb ran MiXCR on the multiplex PCR reads. The repertoire holds some 170,000 distinct CDR3 sequences, with about 34% as singletons. Samples came from axillary lymph nodes draining the breast cancer. The V call is TRBV27, the J call TRBJ2-7; 10 nucleotides align to TRBD2. Sequenced input: axillary lymph node tissue. The TCR comes from a female donor with breast cancer. Some clones in this sample may be carry-over from other donors' samples. Here the CDR3 reads CASGSLAGEQQYF. CDR3 sequence (DNA): TGTGCCAGCGGTTCCCTAGCGGGAGAGCAGCAGTACTTC.